The T cell receptor beta chain under discussion was sequenced for a study of blood T cell repertoires in COVID-19. Study summary: Samples representing acute and convalescent COVID-19 were sourced from the United States, Italy and Spain.

V lost 4 bases and J lost 4, with 11 bases in between. Per the germline V gene, CDR1 is LGHDT and CDR2 is YNNKEL (reference sequence). There are 15 residues in the CDR3. Cohorts were determined from participant-reported clinical history. Clones were sequenced by immunoSEQ multiplex PCR, and TCRdb holds only the in-frame ones, with some missing. The sample contains approximately 500,000 clones, over 75% of which appear only once. The V and J genes are TRBV3-1 (or the pseudogene TRBV3-2) and TRBJ2-6, with D maybe TRBD2 (6 bases). Sequenced material: PBMCs or T cells enriched from blood (not recorded which). This receptor was taken from a woman aged 40 to 50 who had recovered from COVID-19. The CDR3 region is CASSPSGLGANVLTF. CDR3 sequence (DNA): TGTGCCAGCAGCCCCAGCGGGTTAGGGGCCAACGTCCTGACTTTC.